This is a list of T cell receptor beta chains from one sample in a study of identical twins. Via MiXCR, TCRdb re-called the 5' RACE reads, giving one row per CDR3 protein. The table shows approximately 690,000 distinct CDR3 sequences, with approximately 6.1% occurring only once. Sequencing was performed on naive T cells sorted from blood. Receptors originate from a man aged 18 to 29 in good health. The CDR3 runs from the conserved cysteine through the conserved F or W. Fields, in order: clone size, V gene, D gene, J gene, CDR3 DNA, CDR3 protein. A D gene is named only where the DNA matches it firmly. Not every row has a clone size; where given, it reads once, few, many or a size class.

many	TRBV20-1	TRBD2	TRBJ2-7	TGCAGCGTACTAGCGGGAGTCAACGAGCAGTACTTC	CSVLAGVNEQYF
-	TRBV7-8	TRBD1	TRBJ2-7	TGTGCCAGCAGCCTCAACCGGGACAGGCCCGAGCAGTACTTC	CASSLNRDRPEQYF
-	TRBV7-3	-	TRBJ2-2	TGTGCCAGCAGCTTAACGGGGCGGAACACCGGGGAGCTGTTTTTT	CASSLTGRNTGELFF
-	TRBV30	TRBD1	TRBJ1-2	TGTGCCTGCCCCGGGACAGGGACCTATGGCTACACCTTC	CACPGTGTYGYTF
-	TRBV3-1	TRBD2	TRBJ2-1	TGTGCCGGCAGCCATAGAGCGGGAGGTCTTCCGTACAATGAGCAGTTCTTC	CAGSHRAGGLPYNEQFF
-	TRBV20-1	TRBD2	TRBJ2-2	TGCAGTGCTCGCCCAGGGGTAGCGGGAGTGGGGGAGCTGTTTTTT	CSARPGVAGVGELFF
once	TRBV10-2	TRBD1	TRBJ1-3	TGCGCCAGCAGCGACAGGGGCGGAGACACCATAAATTTT	CASSDRGGDTINF
-	TRBV9	-	TRBJ1-4	TGTGCCAGCAGCGTAGGTACTAATGAAAAACTGTTTTTT	CASSVGTNEKLFF
many	TRBV5-1	TRBD2	TRBJ2-1	TGCGCCAGCAGCTTGGATTGGCGGGAGGGCCGGGGGAATGAGCAGTTCTTC	CASSLDWREGRGNEQFF
few	TRBV11-1	TRBD2	TRBJ2-1	TGTGCCAGCAAATTGTTAGCGGGAAGGAATGAGCAGTTCTTC	CASKLLAGRNEQFF
-	TRBV6-5	TRBD1	TRBJ2-5	TGTGCCAGCAGTTACGGACAGGGGAAAGAGACCCAGTACTTC	CASSYGQGKETQYF
few	TRBV6-5	-	TRBJ2-7	TGTGCCAGCAGTTACTCGCCAGGGACCCGGGGCGAGCAGTACTTC	CASSYSPGTRGEQYF
many	TRBV12-5	-	TRBJ1-5	TGTGCTAGTGGCCCGGGGGGAGGCAATCAGCCCCAGCATTTT	CASGPGGGNQPQHF
-	TRBV11-2	-	TRBJ2-1	TGTGCCAGCAGCTTACACGACAATGAGCAGTTCTTC	CASSLHDNEQFF
-	TRBV5-5	TRBD1	TRBJ2-5	TGTGCCAGCAGCTTGGGATCCATCGGGACAGGGCAAGAGACCCAGTACTTC	CASSLGSIGTGQETQYF
many	TRBV15	TRBD2	TRBJ2-5	TGTGCCACCAGAGCGGGATGGGCAGAGACCCAGTACTTC	CATRAGWAETQYF
-	TRBV19	-	TRBJ2-3	TGTGCCAGTAGTATAGATAGCGCAGATACGCAGTATTTT	CASSIDSADTQYF
few	TRBV5-1	TRBD2	TRBJ2-3	TGCGCCAGCAGCTTGGCCTTAGCGGGAGAAATAGATACGCAGTATTTT	CASSLALAGEIDTQYF
many	TRBV29-1	-	TRBJ2-1	TGCAGCGTTGTCACCTACAATGAGCAGTTCTTC	CSVVTYNEQFF
many	TRBV29-1	-	TRBJ2-2	TGCAGCGTTCTCCAAGGGGTTCCCGGGGAGCTGTTTTTT	CSVLQGVPGELFF
many	TRBV20-1	-	TRBJ1-1	TGCAGTGCTGGGAGGGGCGCTGAAGCTTTCTTT	CSAGRGAEAFF
many	TRBV4-3	TRBD2	TRBJ2-3	TGCGCCAGCAGCCAAGCAGTTACTAGCGGCACAGATACGCAGTATTTT	CASSQAVTSGTDTQYF
few	TRBV20-1	-	TRBJ2-1	TGCAGTGCTAGTGCCGGTACCCCCTACAATGAGCAGTTCTTC	CSASAGTPYNEQFF
-	TRBV20-1	-	TRBJ2-5	TGCAGTGCTCAGGGGTACCAAGAGACCCAGTACTTC	CSAQGYQETQYF
many	TRBV29-1	TRBD2	TRBJ2-5	TGCAGCGTGAGGACTAGCGGGAGACGGGAGACCCAGTACTTC	CSVRTSGRRETQYF
many	TRBV20-1	-	TRBJ1-4	TGCAGTGCTAGCCCGGCTTGGGCGAATGAAAAACTGTTTTTT	CSASPAWANEKLFF
many	TRBV12-3/TRBV12-4	TRBD2	TRBJ2-7	TGTGCCAGCAGTTTAGGGGGACTAGTTAACGAGCAGTACTTC	CASSLGGLVNEQYF
many	TRBV9	TRBD1	TRBJ2-7	TGTGCCAGCAGCGCTCAGGGGGCCGGCGACGAGCAGTACTTC	CASSAQGAGDEQYF
-	TRBV7-2	TRBD2	TRBJ2-1	TGTGCCACCGGGGCGGGAGGGATGCACAATGAGCAGTTCTTC	CATGAGGMHNEQFF
few	TRBV2	TRBD1	TRBJ2-2	TGTGCCAGCAGCTCGGGACAGCCCTACACCGGGGAGCTGTTTTTT	CASSSGQPYTGELFF
-	TRBV29-1	-	TRBJ2-7	TGCAGCGTCTTGGGGGACACCACCTACGAGCAGTACTTC	CSVLGDTTYEQYF
-	TRBV18	-	TRBJ1-2	TGTGCCAGCTCCAGTGTTGAGGGTTATGGCTACACCTTC	CASSSVEGYGYTF
few	TRBV20-1	TRBD2	TRBJ2-7	TGCAGTGCTAGAGATTCGCAGGGACTAGCGGGAGGATACGAGCAGTACTTC	CSARDSQGLAGGYEQYF
-	TRBV6-2/TRBV6-3	-	TRBJ2-5	TGTGCCAGCAGTTACTCTCGGCAGGGTGGCGAGACCCAGTACTTC	CASSYSRQGGETQYF
-	TRBV7-2	-	TRBJ2-1	TGTGCCAGCAGCCACCCTCAGGGGCGCCCCCGGGGCAATGAGCAGTTCTTC	CASSHPQGRPRGNEQFF
many	TRBV5-5	TRBD2	TRBJ2-2	TGTGCCAGCAGCGTCACTAGCGGGAGCGTTTTCGGGGAGCTGTTTTTT	CASSVTSGSVFGELFF
many	TRBV20-1	-	TRBJ2-4	TGCAGTGCTAGAGAAACAGGAATAGCCAAAAACATTCAGTACTTC	CSARETGIAKNIQYF
many	TRBV24-1	-	TRBJ1-5	TGTGCCACCAGTGATTCGAGAGGGGTGGGACGGCAGCCCCAGCATTTT	CATSDSRGVGRQPQHF
-	TRBV18	-	TRBJ1-3	TGTGCCAGCTCACCCGTACTGTCGAGCTCTGGAAACACCATATATTTT	CASSPVLSSSGNTIYF
many	TRBV6-1	-	TRBJ2-2	TGTGCCAGCAGCGCAGGGTTTCGCACCGGGGAGCTGTTTTTT	CASSAGFRTGELFF
many	TRBV12-3/TRBV12-4	-	TRBJ2-3	TGTGCCAGCACCTGGAGGGGGACCTCTCAGGGTCCAGATACGCAGTATTTT	CASTWRGTSQGPDTQYF
many	TRBV28	TRBD1	TRBJ1-1	TGTGCCACGGTGACAGGGGTAGGCTACACTGAAGCTTTCTTT	CATVTGVGYTEAFF
many	TRBV12-3/TRBV12-4	-	TRBJ1-5	TGTGCCAGCAGTTTAGGAGACAGGATTTCCCAGCCCCAGCATTTT	CASSLGDRISQPQHF
-	TRBV15	TRBD2	TRBJ2-1	TGTGCCACCAGCAGAGAATCCGGGACTAGCGGGACTGGTGAGCAGTTCTTC	CATSRESGTSGTGEQFF
many	TRBV4-3	-	TRBJ2-3	TGCGCCAGCAGCCCTAGGCAGGGAAGAGGCACAGATACGCAGTATTTT	CASSPRQGRGTDTQYF
few	TRBV9	TRBD1	TRBJ2-4	TGTGCCAGCAGCCCTCAGGACAGGGGACTCAAAAACATTCAGTACTTC	CASSPQDRGLKNIQYF
many	TRBV29-1	-	TRBJ2-1	TGCAGCGTTGTGACGGTTATCTCCAATGAGCAGTTCTTC	CSVVTVISNEQFF